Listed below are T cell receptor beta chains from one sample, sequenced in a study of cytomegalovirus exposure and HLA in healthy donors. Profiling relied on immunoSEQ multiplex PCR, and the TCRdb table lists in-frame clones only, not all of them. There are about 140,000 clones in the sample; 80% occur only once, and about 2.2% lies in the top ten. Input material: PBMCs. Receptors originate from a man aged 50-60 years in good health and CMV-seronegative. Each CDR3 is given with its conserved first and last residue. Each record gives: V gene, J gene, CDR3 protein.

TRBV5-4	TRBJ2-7	CASSSEWTRNYEQYF
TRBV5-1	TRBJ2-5	CASSPQETQYF
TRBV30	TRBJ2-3	CAWSIPSPSTDTQYF
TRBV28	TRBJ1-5	CASSETAASYQPQHF
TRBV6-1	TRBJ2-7	CASVTWPYEQYF
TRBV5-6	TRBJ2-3	CASSADRGTDTQYF
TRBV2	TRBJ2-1	CASSVLAGPPNEQFF
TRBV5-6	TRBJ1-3	CASSFFGTFSGNTIYF
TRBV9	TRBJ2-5	CASSVAGGLRETQYF
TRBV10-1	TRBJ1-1	CASMGQGATEAFF
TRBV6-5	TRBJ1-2	CASSYSRGRERTF
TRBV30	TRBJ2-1	CAWSGKGLAGFGQFF
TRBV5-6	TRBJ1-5	CASSFSSGVQPQHF
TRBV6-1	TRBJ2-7	CASSEFLGTSGRRSSYEQYF
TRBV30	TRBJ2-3	CAWSGGTGGTDTQYF
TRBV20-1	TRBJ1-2	CSSYVKGYTF
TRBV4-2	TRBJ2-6	CASSQGLAGSRSSGANVLTF
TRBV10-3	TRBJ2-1	CAISEFGQGRDYNEQFF
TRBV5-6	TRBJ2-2	CASRYVSGLRGDTGELFF
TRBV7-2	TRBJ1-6	CASSPGYSGSPLHF
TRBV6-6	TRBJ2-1	CASSLKRGNSYNEQFF
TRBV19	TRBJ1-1	CASSEQGLTEAFF
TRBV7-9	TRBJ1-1	CASSLRAGGRYTEAFF
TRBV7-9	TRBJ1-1	CASQEFDRVNTEAFF
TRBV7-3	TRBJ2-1	CASRGLAGDSYNGQFF
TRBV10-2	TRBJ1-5	CASSEATQPQHF
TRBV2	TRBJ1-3	CASLYLSGGPSGNTIYF
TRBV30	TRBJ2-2	CAWSLGLAGRIGELFF
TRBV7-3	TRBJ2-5	CASSLSGGGWETQYF